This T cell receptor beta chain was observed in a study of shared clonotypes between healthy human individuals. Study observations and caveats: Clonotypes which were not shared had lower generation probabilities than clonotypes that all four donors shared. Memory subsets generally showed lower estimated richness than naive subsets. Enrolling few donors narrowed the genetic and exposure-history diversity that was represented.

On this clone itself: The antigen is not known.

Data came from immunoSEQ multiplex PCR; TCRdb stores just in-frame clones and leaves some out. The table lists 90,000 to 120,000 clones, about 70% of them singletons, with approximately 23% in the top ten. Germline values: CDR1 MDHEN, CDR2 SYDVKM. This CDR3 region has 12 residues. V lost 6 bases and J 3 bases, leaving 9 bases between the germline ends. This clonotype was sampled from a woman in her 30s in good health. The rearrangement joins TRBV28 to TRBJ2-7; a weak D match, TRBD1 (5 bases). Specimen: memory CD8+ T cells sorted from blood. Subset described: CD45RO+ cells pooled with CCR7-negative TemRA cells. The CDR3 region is CASRGLGYEQYF. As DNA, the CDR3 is TGTGCCAGCAGGGGGCTAGGCTACGAGCAGTACTTC.